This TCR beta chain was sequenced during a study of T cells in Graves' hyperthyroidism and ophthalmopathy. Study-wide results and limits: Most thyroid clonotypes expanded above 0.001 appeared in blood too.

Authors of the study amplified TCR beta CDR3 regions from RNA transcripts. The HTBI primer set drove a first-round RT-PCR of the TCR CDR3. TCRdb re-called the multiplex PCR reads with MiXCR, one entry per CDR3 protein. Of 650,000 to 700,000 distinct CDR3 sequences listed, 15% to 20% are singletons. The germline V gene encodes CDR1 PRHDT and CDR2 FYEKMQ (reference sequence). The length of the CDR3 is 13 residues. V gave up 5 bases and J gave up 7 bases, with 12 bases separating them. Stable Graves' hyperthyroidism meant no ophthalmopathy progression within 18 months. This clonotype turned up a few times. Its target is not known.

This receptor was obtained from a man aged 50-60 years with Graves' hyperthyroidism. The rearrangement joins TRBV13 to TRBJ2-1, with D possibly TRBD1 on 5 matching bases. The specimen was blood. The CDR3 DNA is TGTGCCAGCAGCCCATCTCAGGGAAATGAGCAGTTCTTC. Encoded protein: CASSPSQGNEQFF.